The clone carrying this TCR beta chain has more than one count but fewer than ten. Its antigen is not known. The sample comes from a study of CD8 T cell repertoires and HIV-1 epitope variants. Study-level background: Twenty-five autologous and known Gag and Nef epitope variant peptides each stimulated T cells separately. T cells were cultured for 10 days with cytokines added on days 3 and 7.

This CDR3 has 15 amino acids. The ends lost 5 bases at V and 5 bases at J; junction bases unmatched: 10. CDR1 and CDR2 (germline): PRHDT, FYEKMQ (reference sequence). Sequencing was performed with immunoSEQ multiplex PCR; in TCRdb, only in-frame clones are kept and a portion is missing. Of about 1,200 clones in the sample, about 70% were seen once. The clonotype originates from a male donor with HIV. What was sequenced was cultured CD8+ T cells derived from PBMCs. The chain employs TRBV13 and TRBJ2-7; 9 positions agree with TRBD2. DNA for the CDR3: TGTGCCAGCAGCACCGTAGCGGGAGAAATCCACGAGCAGTACTTC. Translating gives CASSTVAGEIHEQYF.